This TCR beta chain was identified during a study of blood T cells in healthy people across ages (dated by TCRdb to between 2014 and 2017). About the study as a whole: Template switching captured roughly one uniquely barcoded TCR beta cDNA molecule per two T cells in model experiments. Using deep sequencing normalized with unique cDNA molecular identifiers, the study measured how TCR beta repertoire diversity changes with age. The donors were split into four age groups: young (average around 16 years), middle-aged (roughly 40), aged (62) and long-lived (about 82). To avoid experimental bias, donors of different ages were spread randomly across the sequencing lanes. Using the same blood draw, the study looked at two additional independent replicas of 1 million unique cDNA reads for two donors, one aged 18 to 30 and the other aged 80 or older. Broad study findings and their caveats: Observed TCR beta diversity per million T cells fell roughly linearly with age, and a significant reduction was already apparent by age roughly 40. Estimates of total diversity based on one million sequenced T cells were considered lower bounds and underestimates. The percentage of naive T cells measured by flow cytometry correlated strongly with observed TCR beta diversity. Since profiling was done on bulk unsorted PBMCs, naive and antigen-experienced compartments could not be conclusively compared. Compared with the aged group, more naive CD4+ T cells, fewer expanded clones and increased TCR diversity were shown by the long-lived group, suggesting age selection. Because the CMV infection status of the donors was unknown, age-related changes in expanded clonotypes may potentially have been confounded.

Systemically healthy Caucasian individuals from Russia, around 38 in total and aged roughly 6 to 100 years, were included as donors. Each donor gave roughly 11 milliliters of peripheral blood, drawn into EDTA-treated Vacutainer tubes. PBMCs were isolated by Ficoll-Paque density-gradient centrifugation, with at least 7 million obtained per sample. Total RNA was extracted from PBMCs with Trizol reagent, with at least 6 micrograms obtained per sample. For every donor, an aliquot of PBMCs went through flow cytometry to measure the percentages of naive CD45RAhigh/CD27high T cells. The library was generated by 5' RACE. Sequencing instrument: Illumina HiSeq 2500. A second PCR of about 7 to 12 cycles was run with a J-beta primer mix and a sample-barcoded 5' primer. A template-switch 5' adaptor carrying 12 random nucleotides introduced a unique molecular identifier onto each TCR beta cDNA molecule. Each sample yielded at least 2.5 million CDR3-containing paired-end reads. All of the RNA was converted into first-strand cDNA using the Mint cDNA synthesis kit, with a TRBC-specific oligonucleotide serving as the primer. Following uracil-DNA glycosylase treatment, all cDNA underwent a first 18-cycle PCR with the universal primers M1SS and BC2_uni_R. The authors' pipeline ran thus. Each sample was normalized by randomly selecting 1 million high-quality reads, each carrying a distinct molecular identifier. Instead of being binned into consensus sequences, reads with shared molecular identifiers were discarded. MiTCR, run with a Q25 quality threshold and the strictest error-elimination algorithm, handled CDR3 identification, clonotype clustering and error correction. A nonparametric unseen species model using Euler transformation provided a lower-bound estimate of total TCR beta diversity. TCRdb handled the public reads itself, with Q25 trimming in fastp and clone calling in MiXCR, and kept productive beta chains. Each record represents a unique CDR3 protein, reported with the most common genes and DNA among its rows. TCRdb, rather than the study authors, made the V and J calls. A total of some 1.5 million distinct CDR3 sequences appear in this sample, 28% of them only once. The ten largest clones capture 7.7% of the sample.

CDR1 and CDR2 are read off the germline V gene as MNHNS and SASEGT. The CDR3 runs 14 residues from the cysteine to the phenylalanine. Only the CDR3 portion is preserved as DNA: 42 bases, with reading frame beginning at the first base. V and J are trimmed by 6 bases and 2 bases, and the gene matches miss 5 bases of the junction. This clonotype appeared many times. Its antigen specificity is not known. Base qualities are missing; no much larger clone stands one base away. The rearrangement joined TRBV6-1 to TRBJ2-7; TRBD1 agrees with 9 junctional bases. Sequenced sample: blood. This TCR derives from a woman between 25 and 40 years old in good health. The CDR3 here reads CASRSGTGTYEQYF. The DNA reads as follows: TGTGCCAGCAGGTCCGGGACAGGGACCTACGAGCAGTACTTC.